This T cell receptor beta chain was documented in a study of Tregs in tolerant kidney transplant recipients. Unstimulated Tregs (CD4+CD25+CD127-) and CD4+CD25- non-Tregs were sorted from PBMCs. Using immunoSEQ multiplex PCR, the repertoire was profiled, and TCRdb retains in-frame clones only, with some absent. The sample holds 48,000 or so clones. General study points: The small number of patients limits these findings pending further validation. In tolerant patients, donor-specific Tregs outgrew total Tregs, suggesting antigen-driven expansion.

As regards this clone: The target antigen is unknown. The read ends 3 residues shy of where the CDR3 ends; the end is completed using the germline J gene.

The CDR3 consists of 16 residues. The germline CDR1 and CDR2 sequences are DFQATT and SNEGSKA (reference sequence). V lost 3 bases, J lost 5 bases, and 13 bases stayed unmatched. V is TRBV20-1 and J is TRBJ2-5; 9 nucleotides match TRBD1. This TCR was sampled from a human donor who received a combined kidney and bone marrow transplant. Sequenced here: CD4+ T cells from blood, sampled before the transplant. CDR3 amino acids: CSARFLRDREWETQYF. CDR3 DNA (partial): TGCAGTGCTAGGTTCCTCAGGGACAGGGAATGGGAGACC.